This T cell receptor beta chain was identified during a study of blood T cells in healthy people across ages. Overall study findings and caveats: As age increased, TCR beta diversity per million T cells fell in a roughly linear fashion. Whereas aged donors had fewer naive CD4+ cells, long-lived donors had more of them and higher diversity.

Details on this clonotype: The antigen remains undetermined.

CDR3 length equals 15 residues. Looked up from germline, CDR1 is MNHEY and CDR2 is SVGEGT. With V trimmed by 7 bases and J by 8 bases, 9 bases remained unmatched. The authors ran a second PCR of roughly 6 to 12 cycles using a sample-barcoded 5' primer and a J-beta primer mix. TCRdb re-called the 5' RACE reads through MiXCR, storing one row per CDR3 protein. This sample has some 900,000 distinct CDR3 sequences, with about 44% found just once. The clonotype originates from a man aged 30 to 45 in good health. V is TRBV6-2 or TRBV6-3 and J is TRBJ2-1, with 12 bases fitting TRBD2. The sample taken for sequencing was blood. The CDR3 loop reads CASKESSGGADEQFF. The CDR3 bases are TGTGCCAGCAAGGAGTCTAGCGGGGGGGCTGATGAGCAGTTCTTC.